The T cell receptor beta chain described here comes from a study of T cell responses to AZD1222 COVID-19 vaccine. Study conclusions and caveats: Unmutated variant regions are reportedly the target of nearly half of TCRs that are spike-specific.

Comments on this clone: Its antigen is unidentified.

The trim removed 4 bases at V and 4 bases at J, leaving 11 bases unmatched. The CDR3 has 16 residues. Germline V gene sequence: CDR1 ENHRY, CDR2 SYGVKD. The repertoire was sequenced with immunoSEQ multiplex PCR; TCRdb's copy has only in-frame clones and lacks some. The sample has 89,000 or so clones, just over 85% seen once. The TCR sequence derives from an adult who received the AZD1222 COVID-19 vaccine. The J gene is TRBJ1-1, the V gene TRBV10-3; 8 nucleotides agree with TRBD1. The source material was peripheral blood, sampled 28 days after the second AZD1222 dose. DNA of the CDR3: TGTGCCATCAGTGTGGCAGGGGGCGTCAGAGCCACTGAAGCTTTCTTT. It encodes CAISVAGGVRATEAFF.